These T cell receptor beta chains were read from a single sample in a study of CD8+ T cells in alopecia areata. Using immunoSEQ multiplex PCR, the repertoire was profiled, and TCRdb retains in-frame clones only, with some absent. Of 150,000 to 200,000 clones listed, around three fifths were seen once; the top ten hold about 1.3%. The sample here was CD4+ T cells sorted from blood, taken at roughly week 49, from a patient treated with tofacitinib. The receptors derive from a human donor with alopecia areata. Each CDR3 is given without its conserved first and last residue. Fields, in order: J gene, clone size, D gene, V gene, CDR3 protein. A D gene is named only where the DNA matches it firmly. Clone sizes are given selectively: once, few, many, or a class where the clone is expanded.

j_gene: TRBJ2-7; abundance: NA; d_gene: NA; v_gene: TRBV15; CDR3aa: ATSRDNQYEQY
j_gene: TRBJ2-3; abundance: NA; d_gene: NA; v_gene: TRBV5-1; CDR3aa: ASSLIAFTDTQY
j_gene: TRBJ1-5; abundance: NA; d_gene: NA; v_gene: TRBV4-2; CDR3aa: ASSQSQLYSNQPQH
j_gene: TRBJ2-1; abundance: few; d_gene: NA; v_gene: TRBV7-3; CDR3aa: ASSQGHSGPYNEQF
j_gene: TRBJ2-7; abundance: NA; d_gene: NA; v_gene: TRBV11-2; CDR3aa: ASSSGRGEY
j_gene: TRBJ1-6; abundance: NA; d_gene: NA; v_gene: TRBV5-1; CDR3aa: ASSLEGGRDSPLH
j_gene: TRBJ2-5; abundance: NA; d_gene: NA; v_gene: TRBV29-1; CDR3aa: SARPGETQY
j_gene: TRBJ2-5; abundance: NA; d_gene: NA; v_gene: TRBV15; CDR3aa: ATSRVPQETQY
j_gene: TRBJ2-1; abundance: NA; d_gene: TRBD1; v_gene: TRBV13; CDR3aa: ASSGGQGNNEQF
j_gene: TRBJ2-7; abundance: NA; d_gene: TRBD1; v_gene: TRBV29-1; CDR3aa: SALTGSYEQY
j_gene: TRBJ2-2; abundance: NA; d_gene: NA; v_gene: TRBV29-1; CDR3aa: SVPGGLATGELF
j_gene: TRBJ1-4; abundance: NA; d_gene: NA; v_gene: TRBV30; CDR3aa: AWSRQNEKLF
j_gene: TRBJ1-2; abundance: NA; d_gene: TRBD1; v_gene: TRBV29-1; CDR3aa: SGGDRDLFYT
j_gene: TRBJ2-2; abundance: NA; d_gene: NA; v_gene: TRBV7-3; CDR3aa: ASSPSNTGELF
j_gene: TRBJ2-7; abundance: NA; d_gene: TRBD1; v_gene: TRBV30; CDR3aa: AWSYRTGTTVWSYEQY
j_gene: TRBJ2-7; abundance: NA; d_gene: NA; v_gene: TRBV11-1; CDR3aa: ASSFRVGGSYEQY
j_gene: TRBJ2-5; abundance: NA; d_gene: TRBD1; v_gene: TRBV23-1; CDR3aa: ASGDPGTDQETQY
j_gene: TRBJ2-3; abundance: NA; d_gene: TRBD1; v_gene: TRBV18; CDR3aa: ASSPTGGDTQY
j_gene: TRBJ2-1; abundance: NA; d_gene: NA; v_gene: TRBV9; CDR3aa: AGPRGYGNEQF
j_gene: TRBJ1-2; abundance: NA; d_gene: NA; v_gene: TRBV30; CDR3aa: AWSGGHNYGYT
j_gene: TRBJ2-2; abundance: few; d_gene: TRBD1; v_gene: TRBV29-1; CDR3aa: SGGQGDTGELF
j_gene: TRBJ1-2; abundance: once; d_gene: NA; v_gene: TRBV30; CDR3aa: AWGEGSKGYT
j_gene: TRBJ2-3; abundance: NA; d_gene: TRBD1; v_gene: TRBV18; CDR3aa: ASSPLDRGQTDTQY
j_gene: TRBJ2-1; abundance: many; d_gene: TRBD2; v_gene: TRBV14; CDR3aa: ASSRGLAWEQF
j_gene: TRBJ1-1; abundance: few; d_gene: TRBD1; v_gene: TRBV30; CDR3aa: AWSLVAGQGLTEAF
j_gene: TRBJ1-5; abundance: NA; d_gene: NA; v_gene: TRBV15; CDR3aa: ATSRDMGGPQPQH
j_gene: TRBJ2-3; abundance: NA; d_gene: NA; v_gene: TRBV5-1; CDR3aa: ASSPGTPADTQY
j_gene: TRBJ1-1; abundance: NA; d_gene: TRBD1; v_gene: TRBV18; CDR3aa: ASSPLTGANTEAF
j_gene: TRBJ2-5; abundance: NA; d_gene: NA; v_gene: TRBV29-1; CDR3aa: SGKTTGQETQY
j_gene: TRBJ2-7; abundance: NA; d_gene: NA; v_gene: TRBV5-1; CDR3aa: ASSRRDYEQY